This TCR beta chain was retrieved from a study of T cell responses to AZD1222 COVID-19 vaccine. The study's findings and limits: Spike-specific TCR repertoires showed rising breadth and depth after two AZD1222 doses. White British people made up most donors, females outnumbered males, and clonal diversity was possibly underestimated.

CDR1 SNHLY and CDR2 FYNNEI come from the germline V gene. The V and J ends lost 5 bases and 4 bases respectively, with 17 bases between them. CDR3 size: 15 residues. The method was immunoSEQ multiplex PCR; TCRdb's version includes in-frame clones alone and lacks a portion of them. Of over 100,000 clones listed, around 90% are singletons. As regards this clone: The antigen remains unidentified.

The V and J genes are TRBV2 and TRBJ2-5; D could derive from TRBD1 or TRBD2 (5 bases each). Sequencing used peripheral blood, obtained on day 0 of AZD1222 vaccination. The receptor comes from an adult in good health. CDR3 sequence: CASSPRGSRTETQYF. The DNA of the CDR3 is TGTGCCAGCAGTCCGAGGGGATCGAGGACAGAGACCCAGTACTTC.